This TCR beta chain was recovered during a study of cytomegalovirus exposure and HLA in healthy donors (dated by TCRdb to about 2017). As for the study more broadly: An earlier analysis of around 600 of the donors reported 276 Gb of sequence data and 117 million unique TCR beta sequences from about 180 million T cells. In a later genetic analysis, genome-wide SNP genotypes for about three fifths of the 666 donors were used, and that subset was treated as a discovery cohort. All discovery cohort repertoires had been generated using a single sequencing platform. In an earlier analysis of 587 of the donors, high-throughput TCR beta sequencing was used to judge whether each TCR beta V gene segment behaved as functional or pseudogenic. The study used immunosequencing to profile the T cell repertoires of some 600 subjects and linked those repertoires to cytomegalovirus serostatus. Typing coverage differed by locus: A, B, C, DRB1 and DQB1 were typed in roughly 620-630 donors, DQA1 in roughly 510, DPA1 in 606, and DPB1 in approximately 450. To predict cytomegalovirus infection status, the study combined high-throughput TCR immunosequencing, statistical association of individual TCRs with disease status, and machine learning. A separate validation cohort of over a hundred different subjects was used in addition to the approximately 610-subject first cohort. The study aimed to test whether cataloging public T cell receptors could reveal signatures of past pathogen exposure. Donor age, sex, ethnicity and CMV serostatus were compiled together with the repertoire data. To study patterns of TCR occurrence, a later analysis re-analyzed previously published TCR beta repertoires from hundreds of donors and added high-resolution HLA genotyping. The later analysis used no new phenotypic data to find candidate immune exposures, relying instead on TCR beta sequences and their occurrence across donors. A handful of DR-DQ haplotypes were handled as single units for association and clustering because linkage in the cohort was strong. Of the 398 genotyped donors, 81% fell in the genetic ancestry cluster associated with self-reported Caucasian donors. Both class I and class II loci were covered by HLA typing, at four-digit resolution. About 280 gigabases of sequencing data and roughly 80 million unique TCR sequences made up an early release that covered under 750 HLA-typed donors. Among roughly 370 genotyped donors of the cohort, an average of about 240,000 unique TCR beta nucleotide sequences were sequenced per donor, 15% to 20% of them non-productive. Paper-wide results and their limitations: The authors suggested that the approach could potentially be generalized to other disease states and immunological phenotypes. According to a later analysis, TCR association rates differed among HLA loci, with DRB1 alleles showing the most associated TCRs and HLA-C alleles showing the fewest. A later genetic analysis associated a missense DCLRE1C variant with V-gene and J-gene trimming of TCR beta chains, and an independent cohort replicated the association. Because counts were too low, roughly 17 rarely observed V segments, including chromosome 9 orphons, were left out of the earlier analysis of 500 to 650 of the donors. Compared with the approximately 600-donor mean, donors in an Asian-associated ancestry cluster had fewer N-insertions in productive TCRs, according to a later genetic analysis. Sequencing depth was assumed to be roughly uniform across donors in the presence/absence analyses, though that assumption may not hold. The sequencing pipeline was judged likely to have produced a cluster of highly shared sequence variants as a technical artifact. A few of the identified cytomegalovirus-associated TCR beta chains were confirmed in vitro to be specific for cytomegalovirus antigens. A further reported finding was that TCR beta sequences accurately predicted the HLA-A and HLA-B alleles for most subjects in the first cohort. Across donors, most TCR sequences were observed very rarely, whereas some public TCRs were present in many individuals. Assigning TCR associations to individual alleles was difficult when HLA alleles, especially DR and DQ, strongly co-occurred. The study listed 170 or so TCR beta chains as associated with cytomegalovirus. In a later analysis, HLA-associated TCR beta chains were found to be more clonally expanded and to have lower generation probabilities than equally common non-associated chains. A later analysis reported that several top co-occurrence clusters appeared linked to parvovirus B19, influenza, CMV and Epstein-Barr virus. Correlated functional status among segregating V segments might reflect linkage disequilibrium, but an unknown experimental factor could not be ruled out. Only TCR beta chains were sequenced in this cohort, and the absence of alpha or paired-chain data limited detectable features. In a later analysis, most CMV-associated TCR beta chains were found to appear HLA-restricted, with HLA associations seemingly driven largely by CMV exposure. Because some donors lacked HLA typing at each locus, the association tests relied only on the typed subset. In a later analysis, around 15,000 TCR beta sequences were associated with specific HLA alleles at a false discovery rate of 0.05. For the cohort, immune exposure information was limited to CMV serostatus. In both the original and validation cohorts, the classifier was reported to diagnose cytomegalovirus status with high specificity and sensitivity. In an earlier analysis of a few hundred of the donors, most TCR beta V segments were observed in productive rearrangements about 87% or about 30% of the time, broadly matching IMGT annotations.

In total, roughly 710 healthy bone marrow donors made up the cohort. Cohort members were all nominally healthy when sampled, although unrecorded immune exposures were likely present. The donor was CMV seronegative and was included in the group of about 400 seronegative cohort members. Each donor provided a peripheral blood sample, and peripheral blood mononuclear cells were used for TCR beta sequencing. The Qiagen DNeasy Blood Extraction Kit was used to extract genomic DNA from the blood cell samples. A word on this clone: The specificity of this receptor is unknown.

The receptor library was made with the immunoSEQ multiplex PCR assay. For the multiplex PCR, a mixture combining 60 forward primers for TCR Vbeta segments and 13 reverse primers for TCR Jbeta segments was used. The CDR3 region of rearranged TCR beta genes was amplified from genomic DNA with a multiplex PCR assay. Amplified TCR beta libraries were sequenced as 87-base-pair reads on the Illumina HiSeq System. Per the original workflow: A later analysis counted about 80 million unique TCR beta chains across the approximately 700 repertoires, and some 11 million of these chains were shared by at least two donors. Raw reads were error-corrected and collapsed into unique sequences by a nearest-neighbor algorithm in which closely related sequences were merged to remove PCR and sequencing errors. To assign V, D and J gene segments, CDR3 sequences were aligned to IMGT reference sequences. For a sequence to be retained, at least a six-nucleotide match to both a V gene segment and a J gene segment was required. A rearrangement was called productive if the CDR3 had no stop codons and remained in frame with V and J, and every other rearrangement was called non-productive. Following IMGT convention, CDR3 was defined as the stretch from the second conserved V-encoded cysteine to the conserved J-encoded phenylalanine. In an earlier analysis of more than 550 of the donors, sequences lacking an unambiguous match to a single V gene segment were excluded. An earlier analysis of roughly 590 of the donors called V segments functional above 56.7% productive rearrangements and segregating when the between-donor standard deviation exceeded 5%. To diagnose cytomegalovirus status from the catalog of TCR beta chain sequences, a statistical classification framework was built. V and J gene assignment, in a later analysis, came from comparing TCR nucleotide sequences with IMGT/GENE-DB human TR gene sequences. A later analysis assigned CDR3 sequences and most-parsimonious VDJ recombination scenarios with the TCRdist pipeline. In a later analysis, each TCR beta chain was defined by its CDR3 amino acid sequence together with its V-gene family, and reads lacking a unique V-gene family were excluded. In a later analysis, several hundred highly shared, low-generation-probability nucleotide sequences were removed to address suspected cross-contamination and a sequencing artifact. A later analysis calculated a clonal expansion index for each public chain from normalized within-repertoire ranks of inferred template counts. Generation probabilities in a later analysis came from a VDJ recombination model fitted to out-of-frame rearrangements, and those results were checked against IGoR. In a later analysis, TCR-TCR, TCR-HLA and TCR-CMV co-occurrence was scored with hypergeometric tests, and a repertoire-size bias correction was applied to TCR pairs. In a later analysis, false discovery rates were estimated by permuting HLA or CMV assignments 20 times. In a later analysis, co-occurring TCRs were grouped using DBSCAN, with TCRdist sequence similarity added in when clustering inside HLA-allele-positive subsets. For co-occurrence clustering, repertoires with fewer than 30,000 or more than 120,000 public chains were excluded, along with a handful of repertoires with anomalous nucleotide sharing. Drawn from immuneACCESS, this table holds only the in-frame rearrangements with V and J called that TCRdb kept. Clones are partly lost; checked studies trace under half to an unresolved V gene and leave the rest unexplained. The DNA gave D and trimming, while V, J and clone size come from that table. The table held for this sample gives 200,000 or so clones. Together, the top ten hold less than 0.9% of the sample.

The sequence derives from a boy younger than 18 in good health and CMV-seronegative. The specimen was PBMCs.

In nucleotide form, the sequence is TGTGCCAGCAGTTTCCCCTCGGTCCCTGGAAACACCATATATTTT. The resulting protein is CASSFPSVPGNTIYF. The chain uses TRBV28 and TRBJ1-3; no D gene call is confident. From the cysteine through the phenylalanine, the CDR3 covers 15 amino acids. Only CDR3 DNA remains: 45 bases, in frame from the first base. CDR1 and CDR2 are read off the germline V gene as MDHEN and SYDVKM. V sheds 3 bases and J sheds 2 bases, leaving 11 bases between their ends.